The 8 T cell receptor beta chains below come from one sample, sequenced in a study of PD-L1 blockade in urothelial cancer. The assay was immunoSEQ multiplex PCR, and TCRdb's table has in-frame clones only and misses some. Here the sample spans 40,000 or so clones, about 79% being singletons. The source material was PBMCs, sampled around atezolizumab (anti-PD-L1) treatment. These receptors were obtained from a man between 60 and 75 years old with urothelial cancer.

The chain couples TRBV10-1 to TRBJ2-2, with D possibly matching TRBD2 (6 bases). Germline-derived CDR1 and CDR2 are WNHNN and SYGVQD (reference sequence). The length of the CDR3 is 16 residues. V was trimmed by 4 bases and J by 4 bases, leaving 16 bases between them. CDR3 protein: CASSAGPGLITGELFF. The CDR3 DNA sequence: TGCGCCAGCAGTGCCGGGCCGGGACTTATCACCGGGGAGCTGTTTTTT.

CDR3 loop: CASSQAYGGQYEQYF. Here the CDR3 DNA reads TGTGCCAGCAGCCAAGCATATGGGGGCCAATACGAGCAGTACTTC. The chain uses TRBV14 and TRBJ2-7, with D perhaps matching TRBD1 (6 bases). This CDR3 spans 15 amino acids. Trimming removed 1 base from V and 4 bases from J, with 14 bases in between. Germline V lookup: CDR1 SGHDN, CDR2 FVKESK. Complete variable domain (other parts from reference TRBV14 and TRBJ2-7): EAGVTQFPSHSVIEKGQTVTLRCDPISGHDNLYWYRRVMGKEIKFLLHFVKESKQDESGMPNNRFLAERTGGTYSTLKVQPAELEDSGVYFCASSQAYGGQYEQYFGPGTRLTVT.

This chain joins TRBV10-3 and TRBJ2-2, with 9 bases aligning to TRBD2. CDR3 length: 15 residues. Germline CDR1 and CDR2: ENHRY and SYGVKD. V shed 11 bases, J shed 6 bases, and the junction held 13 bases outside the gene matches. CDR3 loop: CAVAGGGAIPGELFF. The CDR3 DNA follows: TGTGCCGTAGCCGGCGGGGGGGCTATCCCCGGGGAGCTGTTTTTT.

The chain joins TRBV18 to TRBJ2-2; 8 positions match TRBD2. The CDR3 consists of 18 residues. Germline CDR1 KGHSH, CDR2 LQKENI. V was clipped by 6 bases and J by 5 bases; unmatched bases: 17. The CDR3 sequence is CASSPPPAGGEFTGELFF. CDR3 DNA: TGTGCCAGCTCCCCTCCTCCTGCGGGGGGCGAATTTACCGGGGAGCTGTTTTTT.

The chain is built from TRBV7-2 and TRBJ1-2; the D is unclear. V was cut by 4 bases and J by 4 bases, with 19 bases left in between. This CDR3 is built from 16 residues. Germline V CDR1 and CDR2: SGHTA, FQGNSA. CDR3 region: CASSSYNLEESYGYTF. CDR3 in DNA: TGTGCCAGCAGCTCCTACAATCTTGAGGAGTCCTATGGCTACACCTTC.

V and J are TRBV28 and TRBJ2-2, with 12 bases aligning to TRBD1. Germline V gene lookup returns CDR1 MDHEN and CDR2 SYDVKM. The CDR3 length is 15 residues. After removal of 10 bases from V and 5 bases from J, the junction contained 8 bases not matched to a gene. CDR3 sequence (DNA): TGTGCCACTAGGGACAGGGGGCGAGGGACCGGGGAGCTGTTTTTT. Translating gives CATRDRGRGTGELFF.

This clone has just one count. The V call is TRBV4-1, the J call TRBJ2-2, with D maybe TRBD2 (5 bases). CDR1 is MGHRA, CDR2 YSYEKL, per germline. V gave up 0 bases and J gave up 1 base, with 27 bases separating them. The CDR3 has 22 residues. CDR3 bases: TGCGCCAGCAGCCAAGAGGTTGGCGGGCAGAAAATTTTCGGGAAGAACACCGGGGAGCTGTTTTTT. This encodes CASSQEVGGQKIFGKNTGELFF.

V and J are TRBV27 and TRBJ1-1, with D possibly matching TRBD1 (6 bases). V was pared by 5 bases and J by 5 bases, with 15 bases between. CDR1 is MNHEY, CDR2 SMNVEV, per germline (reference sequence). This CDR3 has 14 residues. The CDR3 bases are TGTGCCAGCAGTCACGACAGGTTAGGAACTGAAGCTTTCTTT. Translating gives CASSHDRLGTEAFF.